This entry describes one T cell receptor (beta chain). Germline-derived CDR1 and CDR2 are SGDLS and YYNGEE. The CDR3 length is 14 residues. Losses at the gene ends were 0 bases for V and 5 bases for J; bases not matched to a gene: 5. The data were obtained in a study of patients and donors after allogeneic stem cell transplantation. TCRdb reprocessed the RT-PCR reads with MiXCR, giving one entry per CDR3 protein. The repertoire has some 960,000 distinct CDR3 sequences, over 15% of them found once; the top ten carry 5.5% to 6.5%. The source of this sequence is a human donor who was either an allogeneic HSCT recipient or a stem cell or donor lymphocyte infusion donor (not recorded which). It is not recorded whose cells these are; they may come from a transplant donor. The chain is built from TRBV9 and TRBJ2-7; 7 bases are shared with TRBD2. Sample: blood, either unsorted or a sorted T cell fraction (not recorded which). Written as DNA, the CDR3 is TGTGCCAGCAGCGTAGATGCAGGGAGGGACGAGCAGTACTTC. Translation gives CASSVDAGRDEQYF. Based on the CDR3 plus reference TRBV9 and TRBJ2-7, the full variable domain is DSGVTQTPKHLITATGQRVTLRCSPRSGDLSVYWYQQSLDQGLQFLIQYYNGEERAKGNILERFSAQQFPDLHSELNLSSLELGDSALYFCASSVDAGRDEQYFGPGTRLTVT.